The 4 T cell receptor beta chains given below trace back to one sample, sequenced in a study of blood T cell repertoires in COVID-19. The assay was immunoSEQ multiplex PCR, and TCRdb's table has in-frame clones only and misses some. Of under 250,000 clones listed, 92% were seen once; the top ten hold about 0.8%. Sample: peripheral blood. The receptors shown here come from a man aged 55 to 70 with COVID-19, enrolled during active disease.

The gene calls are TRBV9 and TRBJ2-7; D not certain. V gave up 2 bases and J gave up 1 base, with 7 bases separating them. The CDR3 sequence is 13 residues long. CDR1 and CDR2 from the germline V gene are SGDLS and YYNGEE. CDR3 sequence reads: CASSVSPSYEQYF. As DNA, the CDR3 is TGTGCCAGCAGCGTCTCTCCTTCCTACGAGCAGTACTTC.

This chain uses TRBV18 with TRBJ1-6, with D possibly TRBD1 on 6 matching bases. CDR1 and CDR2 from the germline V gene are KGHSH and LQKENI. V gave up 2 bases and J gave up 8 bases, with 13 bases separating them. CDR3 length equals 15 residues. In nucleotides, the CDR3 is TGTGCCAGCTCACCAACAGGGAATTTGGATTCACCCCTCCACTTT. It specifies CASSPTGNLDSPLHF.

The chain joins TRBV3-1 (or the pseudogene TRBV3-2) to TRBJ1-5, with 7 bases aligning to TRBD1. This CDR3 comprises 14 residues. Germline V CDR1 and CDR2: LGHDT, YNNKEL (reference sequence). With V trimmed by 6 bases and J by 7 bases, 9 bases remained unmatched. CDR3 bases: TGTGCCAGCAGTCAGACAGGGATTGAACAGCCCCAGCATTTT. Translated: CASSQTGIEQPQHF.

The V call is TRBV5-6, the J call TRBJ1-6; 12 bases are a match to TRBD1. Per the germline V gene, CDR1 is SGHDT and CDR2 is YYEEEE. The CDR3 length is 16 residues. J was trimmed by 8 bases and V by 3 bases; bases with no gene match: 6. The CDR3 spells CASSSGQGAIDSPLHF. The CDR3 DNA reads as TGTGCCAGCAGCTCGGGACAGGGGGCTATAGATTCACCCCTCCACTTT.